A single sample is the source of the 21 T cell receptor beta chains below, sequenced in a study of graft-versus-host responses after intestinal transplantation. Measured with immunoSEQ multiplex PCR; TCRdb has only the in-frame clones, and not every one. Of about 98,000 clones in the sample, roughly 83% were seen once. Sequenced material: PBMCs, taken 255 days after intestinal transplant. The receptors shown here come from a human patient who received an intestinal transplant, so some T cells may come from the graft donor.

The rearrangement links TRBV7-2 to TRBJ2-1; no definite D call. The CDR3 covers 18 residues. Per the germline V gene, CDR1 is SGHTA and CDR2 is FQGNSA. V was trimmed by 4 bases and J by 10 bases, leaving 29 bases between them. CDR3 region: CASSSEPSSRQPKGEQFF. The DNA of the CDR3 is TGTGCCAGCAGCTCGGAACCGTCCTCGAGACAACCCAAGGGAGAGCAGTTCTTC.

The chain links TRBV6-6 to TRBJ1-5; no definite D call. The CDR3 is 15 amino acids. The germline gives CDR1 MNHNY, CDR2 SVGAGI (reference sequence). The ends were cut back, 2 bases at V and 4 bases at J, with 12 bases in the middle. Here the CDR3 reads CASSYAGQTNQPQHF. The CDR3, as DNA: TGTGCCAGCAGTTACGCCGGGCAGACGAATCAGCCCCAGCATTTT.

V is TRBV7-9 and J is TRBJ2-5; 9 nucleotides agree with TRBD1. V shed 5 bases and J 5 bases; nucleotides not matched to a gene: 6. CDR1 and CDR2 from the germline V gene are SEHNR and FQNEAQ (reference sequence). This CDR3 comprises 14 residues. The CDR3, as DNA: TGTGCCAGCAGCGCGGACAGGGGCAGGGAGACCCAGTACTTC. Amino acid sequence: CASSADRGRETQYF.

This clone was recorded a few times. This chain connects TRBV6-6 to TRBJ2-7, with TRBD1 identical over 7 bases. The V segment lost 5 bases and the J segment 10 bases; nucleotides outside the gene matches: 11. The CDR3 spans 13 residues. CDR1 is MNHNY, CDR2 SVGAGI, per germline (reference sequence). This chain's CDR3 is CASSPGTAKQQYF. The CDR3 nucleotides are TGTGCCAGCAGTCCCGGGACAGCCAAGCAACAGTACTTC.

The rearrangement uses TRBV19 and TRBJ2-7; D is possibly TRBD2 (7 bases). Germline V gene sequence: CDR1 LNHDA, CDR2 SQIVND (reference sequence). V was cut by 8 bases and J by 1 base, with 12 bases left in between. This CDR3 has 13 residues. CDR3 amino acids: CASGRGASYEQYF. The CDR3 DNA follows: TGTGCCAGTGGTCGGGGGGCGTCCTACGAGCAGTACTTC. Full variable domain (outside the CDR3, taken from reference TRBV19 and TRBJ2-7): DGGITQSPKYLFRKEGQNVTLSCEQNLNHDAMYWYRQDPGQGLRLIYYSQIVNDFQKGDIAEGYSVSREKKESFPLTVTSAQKNPTAFYLCASGRGASYEQYFGPGTRLTVT.

V usage is TRBV6-5 and J usage is TRBJ1-6; TRBD1 matches at 7 bases. V was pared by 6 bases and J by 7 bases, with 9 bases of the junction left unmatched. Germline loops: CDR1 MNHEY, CDR2 SVGAGI. This CDR3 contains 15 residues. CDR3 nucleotides: TGTGCCAGCAGCCGGGAGGGGGCAGTAAATTCACCCCTCCACTTT. Its translation: CASSREGAVNSPLHF.

The chain uses TRBV30 and TRBJ1-6; a weak D match, TRBD1 (5 bases). The germline gives CDR1 GTSNPN, CDR2 SVGIG (reference sequence). Trimming stripped 7 bases from V and 7 bases from J, with 14 bases between. The CDR3 consists of 13 residues. CDR3 nucleotide sequence: TGTGCCTTTACGGGACTTCTCAATTCACCCCTCCACTTT. It encodes CAFTGLLNSPLHF. The entire variable domain, with the rest obtained from reference TRBV30 and TRBJ1-6, is as follows: SQTIHQWPATLVQPVGSPLSLECTVEGTSNPNLYWYRQAAGRGLQLLFYSVGIGQISSEVPQNLSASRPQDRQFILSSKKLLLSDSGFYLCAFTGLLNSPLHFGNGTRLTVT.

The CDR3 nucleotides are TGTGCCAGCTCAATCCTAGCGGGGTCTAGCACAGATACGCAGTATTTT. It yields the protein CASSILAGSSTDTQYF. The chain employs TRBV18 and TRBJ2-3; 9 positions match TRBD2. The CDR3 spans 16 residues. Germline CDR1 and CDR2: KGHSH and LQKENI. J gave up 0 bases and V 5 bases, and 6 bases lay outside the gene matches.

The table lists this clone with a count of one. The chain joins TRBV19 to TRBJ2-2; TRBD1 matches 8 bases. After removal of 2 bases from V and 4 bases from J, the junction contained 12 bases not matched to a gene. CDR3 length equals 18 residues. Germline V gives CDR1 LNHDA, CDR2 SQIVND (reference sequence). DNA of the CDR3: TGTGCCAGTAGTATAAGGCGTTTGGGGACAGGAGCCACCGGGGAGCTGTTTTTT. Residues: CASSIRRLGTGATGELFF.

The DNA for the CDR3 is TGTGCCACCAGCAGAGGTAGTCAGGGGATTTATAGGAACACTGAAGCTTTCTTT. It encodes CATSRGSQGIYRNTEAFF. The genes are TRBV15 and TRBJ1-1, with D possibly TRBD1 on 6 matching bases. The CDR3 has 18 residues. Germline V lookup: CDR1 LNHNV, CDR2 YYDKDF (reference sequence). Deletions cut 1 base from V and 1 base from J, with 19 bases between. The whole variable domain, filled in from reference TRBV15 and TRBJ1-1, reads DAMVIQNPRYQVTQFGKPVTLSCSQTLNHNVMYWYQQKSSQAPKLLFHYYDKDFNNEADTPDNFQSRRPNTSFCFLDIRSPGLGDTAMYLCATSRGSQGIYRNTEAFFGQGTRLTVV.

The chain has TRBV2 and TRBJ2-3; D is uncertain. The CDR3 is 14 amino acids. Germline V CDR1 and CDR2: SNHLY, FYNNEI. V shed 3 bases and J shed 3 bases, with 10 bases lying between them. The CDR3 protein is CASSEMSGTDTQYF. The CDR3 nucleotides are TGTGCCAGCAGTGAGATGTCAGGAACAGATACGCAGTATTTT.

The rearrangement links TRBV10-1 to TRBJ2-7, with 9 bases aligning to TRBD1. V trimming: 3 bases; J trimming: 5 bases; junction bases outside the gene matches: 5. CDR3 length: 14 residues. CDR1 WNHNN and CDR2 SYGVQD come from the germline V gene (reference sequence). The CDR3 DNA reads TGCGCCAGCAGTGATCGACAGGGGGTCCACGAGCAGTACTTC. Protein product: CASSDRQGVHEQYF.

The V call is TRBV11-3, the J call TRBJ2-1, with TRBD1 matching 9 bases. From germline, CDR1 is SGHNT and CDR2 YENEEA. The CDR3 covers 14 residues. V shed 5 bases and J 7 bases; nucleotides not matched to a gene: 6. CDR3 coding DNA: TGTGCCAGCAGCCCCTCGACAGGGGGGAATGAGCAGTTCTTC. Its translation is CASSPSTGGNEQFF.

The chain uses TRBV6-5 and TRBJ1-4; a possible D gene is TRBD1 (5 bases). The CDR3 covers 14 residues. Germline V gene lookup returns CDR1 MNHEY and CDR2 SVGAGI. With 2 bases removed from V and 7 bases from J, the gap between germline ends came to 11 bases. The CDR3 coding sequence is TGTGCCAGCAGTTACCGGATCGGGGGTGAAAAACTGTTTTTT. Translating gives CASSYRIGGEKLFF.

The chain has TRBV4-1 and TRBJ1-5; D not resolved. Trimming removed 2 bases at V and 7 bases at J, with 21 bases between. CDR3 length: 17 residues. From germline, CDR1 is MGHRA and CDR2 YSYEKL. CDR3: CASSQRPGIWSGQPQHF. Written as DNA, the CDR3 is TGCGCCAGCAGCCAACGTCCCGGGATCTGGTCGGGGCAGCCCCAGCATTTT.

The chain links TRBV4-1 to TRBJ2-2, with D possibly matching TRBD2 (6 bases). The CDR3 length is 15 residues. Trimming shortened V by 4 bases and J by 7 bases, and 16 bases separated the two germline ends. Germline CDR1 reads MGHRA; CDR2 reads YSYEKL. CDR3 nucleotide sequence: TGCGCCAGCAGCCCCGGCGGGCGGGACCACGGGGAGCTGTTTTTT. Its translation is CASSPGGRDHGELFF.

The V and J genes are TRBV6-1 and TRBJ2-5, with 13 nucleotides matching TRBD2. Per the germline V gene, CDR1 is MNHNS and CDR2 is SASEGT. V dropped 3 bases and J dropped 5; count of bases not matched to a gene: 3. The CDR3 consists of 15 residues. The CDR3 coding sequence is TGTGCCAGCAGTGATACTAGCGGGGGGGCCGAGACCCAGTACTTC. It yields the protein CASSDTSGGAETQYF.

The rearrangement links TRBV19 to TRBJ2-6; D unclear. Between the trimmed V and J ends, which lost 9 bases and 5 bases, there was a span of 23 bases. The CDR3 extends over 17 amino acids. Germline lookup yields CDR1 LNHDA and CDR2 SQIVND (reference sequence). The CDR3 DNA sequence: TGTGCCAGCCATAGGGCCGCAGTCACCGGGTGGGCCAACGTCCTGACTTTC. It is translated as CASHRAAVTGWANVLTF.

V is TRBV30 and J is TRBJ1-1; 7 bases match TRBD1. This CDR3 contains 12 residues. J was trimmed by 1 base and V by 5 bases; bases with no gene match: 1. Germline V lookup: CDR1 GTSNPN, CDR2 SVGIG (reference sequence). CDR3 sequence (DNA): TGTGCCTGGGGGACAGAGAACACTGAAGCTTTCTTT. This codes for CAWGTENTEAFF.

This chain uses TRBV5-4 with TRBJ1-1; D gene ambiguous. Germline V gene data show CDR1 as SGHNT and CDR2 as YYREEE (reference sequence). The CDR3 length is 12 residues. Trimming removed 4 bases at V and 8 bases at J, with 12 bases between. In nucleotides, the CDR3 is TGTGCCAGCAGCATAATCGCACCCGAAGCTTTCTTT. This translates into CASSIIAPEAFF.

The V gene is TRBV29-1, the J gene TRBJ2-7; 7 positions agree with TRBD2. V lost 7 bases, J lost 9 bases, and 15 bases stayed unmatched. Looked up from germline, CDR1 is SQVTM and CDR2 is ANQGSEA. CDR3 length: 13 amino acids. In nucleotides, the CDR3 is TGCAGCGCGATTCCGGGAAGCGGGGTAGCGCAGTACTTC. The encoded protein is CSAIPGSGVAQYF.